The 30 T cell receptor beta chains given below trace back to one sample, sequenced in a study of blood T cell repertoires in COVID-19. Generated by immunoSEQ multiplex PCR, the TCRdb table keeps only in-frame clones and is missing some. This sample has 95,000 to 110,000 clones, with 84% found just once. Material: peripheral blood. The receptor source for this set is a human donor in a cohort sampled during active or convalescent COVID-19.

The chain employs TRBV6-5 and TRBJ2-2; a weak D match, TRBD1 (6 bases). V lost 8 bases and J lost 4, with 14 bases in between. CDR3 length: 14 residues. Per the germline V gene, CDR1 is MNHEY and CDR2 is SVGAGI. The CDR3 protein is CASARAGATGELFF. Written as DNA, the CDR3 is TGTGCCAGCGCGAGGGCAGGGGCCACCGGGGAGCTGTTTTTT.

This clone was recorded only once. The chain carries TRBV9 and TRBJ2-5; a possible D gene is TRBD2 (5 bases). Per germline, CDR1 SGDLS and CDR2 YYNGEE. The CDR3 length is 15 residues. The V end lost 0 bases, the J end lost 2 bases, and 11 bases lay between the germline ends. The CDR3 here is CASSVAGLPQETQYF. The CDR3 DNA reads as TGTGCCAGCAGCGTAGCTGGACTCCCTCAAGAGACCCAGTACTTC.

This clone has just a few counts. The genes are TRBV10-3 and TRBJ1-5; the D gene is possibly TRBD1 (6 bases). The germline gives CDR1 ENHRY, CDR2 SYGVKD. CDR3 length equals 15 residues. Trimming shortened V by 4 bases and J by 6 bases, and 16 bases separated the two germline ends. The CDR3 region is CAISGGNREGQPQHF. In nucleotides, the CDR3 is TGTGCCATCAGTGGGGGGAACAGGGAGGGTCAGCCCCAGCATTTT.

The chain joins TRBV19 to TRBJ1-6; a possible D gene is TRBD1 (5 bases). Germline CDR1 and CDR2: LNHDA and SQIVND (reference sequence). This CDR3 contains 15 residues. The V and J ends lost 3 bases and 1 base respectively, with 7 bases between them. The CDR3 reads CASSIKGSYNSPLHF. The CDR3 region has the DNA TGTGCCAGTAGTATTAAGGGGTCCTATAATTCACCCCTCCACTTT.

This chain joins TRBV5-1 and TRBJ1-4; D may be TRBD1 (6 bases). The V end was cut by 2 bases, the J end by 8 bases, with 13 bases between. Germline V CDR1 and CDR2: SGHRS, YFSETQ. CDR3 length: 14 amino acids. The CDR3 DNA reads as TGCGCCAGCAGCTTACAGGGCCTCGGGGAAAAACTGTTTTTT. It encodes CASSLQGLGEKLFF.

The V and J genes are TRBV3-1 (or the pseudogene TRBV3-2) and TRBJ2-3; 7 nucleotides line up with TRBD2. V lost 1 base to trimming and J lost 1 base; unmatched junction nucleotides: 5. CDR3 length equals 16 residues. Germline V CDR1 and CDR2: LGHDT, YNNKEL (reference sequence). CDR3 amino acids: CASSQAGGIGTDTQYF. DNA of the CDR3: TGTGCCAGCAGCCAAGCGGGGGGTATTGGCACAGATACGCAGTATTTT.

V gene TRBV4-2 combines with J gene TRBJ1-5; a possible D gene is TRBD1 (5 bases). The V gene's germline CDR1 is LGHNA and CDR2 YNFKEQ. Trimming took 1 base from V and 5 from J, leaving 12 bases between them. The CDR3 loop spans 15 amino acids. CDR3 sequence: CASSQALGGDQPQHF. The CDR3 nucleotides read TGTGCCAGCAGCCAAGCCCTGGGGGGGGATCAGCCCCAGCATTTT.

The chain joins TRBV6-5 to TRBJ1-5; the match to TRBD1 covers 7 bases. This CDR3 comprises 14 residues. The ends lost 7 bases at V and 1 base at J; junction bases unmatched: 4. Germline V gene lookup returns CDR1 MNHEY and CDR2 SVGAGI. As DNA, the CDR3 is TGTGCCAGCAACAGGGGAGACAGCAATCAGCCCCAGCATTTT. Its protein is CASNRGDSNQPQHF.

The rearrangement links TRBV12-5 to TRBJ1-1; D not certain. The germline V gene has CDR1 LGHNT and CDR2 FRNRAP. The V and J ends lost 0 bases and 2 bases respectively, with 10 bases between them. CDR3 size: 15 residues. The CDR3 nucleotides are TGTGCTAGTGGTTTGGTAATTGGCCCTAACACTGAAGCTTTCTTT. Residues: CASGLVIGPNTEAFF.

This rearrangement joins TRBV11-3 to TRBJ2-7, with 7 bases lining up with TRBD1. Germline assignment: CDR1 SGHNT and CDR2 YENEEA. With 5 bases clipped from V and 7 bases from J, the junction kept 5 bases outside the gene matches. This CDR3 is 12 amino acids long. CDR3 region: CASSIRGWEQYF. Here the CDR3 DNA reads TGTGCCAGCAGCATCAGGGGGTGGGAGCAGTACTTC.

The chain carries TRBV6-5 and TRBJ2-3; 9 positions match TRBD2. V lost 2 bases, J lost 1 base, and 4 bases stayed unmatched. The CDR3 has 16 amino acids. The germline V gene encodes CDR1 MNHEY and CDR2 SVGAGI. The DNA of the CDR3 is TGTGCCAGCAGTTACCGAGCGGGGGGAGGCACAGATACGCAGTATTTT. It encodes CASSYRAGGGTDTQYF.

This chain uses TRBV7-3 with TRBJ2-1, with 7 bases matching TRBD2. Trimming removed 2 bases from V and 0 bases from J; junction bases left unmatched: 4. Germline assignment: CDR1 SGHTA and CDR2 FQGTGA. This CDR3 region has 16 residues. The CDR3 protein is CASSLVAGSSYNEQFF. Here the CDR3 DNA reads TGTGCCAGCAGCTTAGTAGCGGGTAGCTCCTACAATGAGCAGTTCTTC.

This clone was counted a single time. CDR3 sequence: CASSPTGDTEAFF. DNA of the CDR3: TGCGCCAGCAGCCCGACAGGGGACACTGAAGCTTTCTTT. The rearrangement joins TRBV5-1 to TRBJ1-1; 8 bases are shared with TRBD1. The CDR3 has 13 residues. Germline values: CDR1 SGHRS, CDR2 YFSETQ. Trimming removed 4 bases from V and 3 bases from J; junction bases left unmatched: 2.

This rearrangement joins TRBV2 to TRBJ2-7, with D possibly TRBD2 on 6 matching bases. Trimming took 6 bases from V and 4 from J, leaving 16 bases between them. The V gene's germline CDR1 is SNHLY and CDR2 FYNNEI. The CDR3 contains 14 residues. The CDR3 nucleotides read TGTGCCAGCAGGGAGGGCCTTGGAGGGTACGAGCAGTACTTC. This gives the protein CASREGLGGYEQYF.

The chain is built from TRBV16 and TRBJ1-1, with D possibly TRBD1 on 5 matching bases. The length of the CDR3 is 13 residues. Trimming took 3 bases from V and 1 from J, leaving 6 bases between them. The V gene's germline CDR1 is KGHSY and CDR2 FQNENV. The CDR3 DNA follows: TGTGCCAGCAGCCAGACAGCGAACACTGAAGCTTTCTTT. It encodes CASSQTANTEAFF.

This clone was seen just once. This sequence joins TRBV5-4 and TRBJ2-7; D not resolved. The V end lost 4 bases, the J end lost 0 bases, and 8 bases lay between the germline ends. Germline loops: CDR1 SGHNT, CDR2 YYREEE (reference sequence). This CDR3 comprises 13 residues. The CDR3 DNA reads as TGTGCCAGCAGCCCCAGAAACTCCTACGAGCAGTACTTC. Its translation: CASSPRNSYEQYF.

This sequence joins TRBV11-2 and TRBJ2-7; possibly TRBD1 for D (6 bases). CDR1 SGHAT and CDR2 FQNNGV come from the germline V gene. With 5 bases removed from V and 5 bases from J, the gap between germline ends came to 10 bases. This CDR3 is built from 12 residues. Here the CDR3 DNA reads TGTGCCAGCAGCAACAGGGTCCACGAGCAGTACTTC. It translates to CASSNRVHEQYF.

The chain employs TRBV7-2 and TRBJ2-7; D remains unclear. Germline V CDR1 and CDR2: SGHTA, FQGNSA. There are 14 residues in the CDR3. With 0 bases removed from V and 0 bases from J, the gap between germline ends came to 6 bases. As DNA, the CDR3 is TGTGCCAGCAGCTTAGCCGTGAGCTCCTACGAGCAGTACTTC. Translating it yields CASSLAVSSYEQYF.

This clone was seen once. This sequence joins TRBV5-1 and TRBJ1-4; no definite D call. The germline CDR1 and CDR2 sequences are SGHRS and YFSETQ. The CDR3 is 14 amino acids. V lost 0 bases and J lost 7, with 10 bases in between. DNA for the CDR3: TGCGCCAGCAGCTTGGACCCAACGGGTGAAAAACTGTTTTTT. Translating gives CASSLDPTGEKLFF.

The J gene is TRBJ1-4, the V gene TRBV30, with no clear D. Trimming cost V 3 bases and J 4 bases, with 9 bases left between them. Looked up from germline, CDR1 is GTSNPN and CDR2 is SVGIG (reference sequence). The CDR3 is 13 amino acids. The CDR3 DNA sequence: TGTGCCTGGAGACGGTCTGTTAATGAAAAACTGTTTTTT. This encodes CAWRRSVNEKLFF. Filled out from reference TRBV30 and TRBJ1-4, the complete variable domain reads SQTIHQWPATLVQPVGSPLSLECTVEGTSNPNLYWYRQAAGRGLQLLFYSVGIGQISSEVPQNLSASRPQDRQFILSSKKLLLSDSGFYLCAWRRSVNEKLFFGSGTQLSVL.

The chain joins TRBV7-6 to TRBJ2-7, with D possibly TRBD2 on 7 matching bases. Germline CDR1 is SGHVS and CDR2 is FNYEAQ. The CDR3 extends over 13 amino acids. V was pared by 1 base and J by 5 bases, with 9 bases between. Here the CDR3 DNA reads TGTGCCAGCAGCTTAGTAGGGGGGGACGAGCAGTACTTC. Translating it yields CASSLVGGDEQYF.

V is TRBV2 and J is TRBJ1-2; 8 nucleotides match TRBD1. Trimming took 10 bases from V and 6 from J; bases not matched to a gene: 10. Germline V CDR1 and CDR2: SNHLY, FYNNEI. This CDR3 is built from 13 residues. The CDR3 DNA follows: TGTGCCACCCGGACAGGGATAGGCCATGGCTACACCTTC. Amino acid sequence: CATRTGIGHGYTF. Together with reference TRBV2 and TRBJ1-2, the CDR3 gives the full variable domain: EPEVTQTPSHQVTQMGQEVILRCVPISNHLYFYWYRQILGQKVEFLVSFYNNEISEKSEIFDDQFSVERPDGSNFTLKIRSTKLEDSAMYFCATRTGIGHGYTFGSGTRLTVV.

This sequence joins TRBV6-5 and TRBJ2-7; 8 nucleotides match TRBD1. The CDR3 is 15 residues long. The V segment lost 6 bases and the J segment 4 bases; nucleotides outside the gene matches: 11. CDR1 is MNHEY and CDR2 is SVGAGI in the germline V gene. The CDR3 region has the DNA TGTGCCAGCAGCCGCGGTGGGACAGGATCTTACGAGCAGTACTTC. Its protein product is CASSRGGTGSYEQYF.

In this sample, this clone turned up once. The gene calls are TRBV24-1 and TRBJ2-3; 8 nucleotides align to TRBD2. The V and J ends lost 5 bases and 2 bases, in that order; junction bases with no gene match: 5. Germline V gene data show CDR1 as KGHDR and CDR2 as SFDVKD. The CDR3 extends over 15 amino acids. The CDR3 sequence is CATSVQRGNTDTQYF. The CDR3 nucleotides read TGTGCCACCAGTGTCCAGCGGGGGAACACAGATACGCAGTATTTT.

The chain is built from TRBV19 and TRBJ1-5; TRBD1 might be the D (5 bases). Trimming left V 5 bases short and J 1 base short, with 15 bases between. Germline CDR1 is LNHDA and CDR2 is SQIVND (reference sequence). This CDR3 is 16 amino acids long. Here the CDR3 reads CASSPPRGSSNQPQHF. The CDR3 nucleotides are TGTGCCAGTAGTCCCCCTCGGGGGTCAAGCAATCAGCCCCAGCATTTT. Together with reference TRBV19 and TRBJ1-5, the CDR3 gives the full variable domain: DGGITQSPKYLFRKEGQNVTLSCEQNLNHDAMYWYRQDPGQGLRLIYYSQIVNDFQKGDIAEGYSVSREKKESFPLTVTSAQKNPTAFYLCASSPPRGSSNQPQHFGDGTRLSIL.

The chain is built from TRBV6-4 and TRBJ2-2; 8 positions match TRBD1. The length of the CDR3 is 14 residues. V lost 6 bases to trimming and J lost 4 bases; unmatched junction nucleotides: 4. Germline V gene lookup returns CDR1 MRHNA and CDR2 SNTAGT. The CDR3 DNA is TGTGCCAGCAGGGGGGACAGGACCACCGGGGAGCTGTTTTTT. It encodes CASRGDRTTGELFF.

The chain recombines TRBV5-1 with TRBJ2-1, with D maybe TRBD1 (6 bases). The germline CDR1 and CDR2 sequences are SGHRS and YFSETQ. This CDR3 region has 16 residues. Trimming removed 4 bases at V and 7 bases at J, with 21 bases between. The chain's CDR3 is CASSNPLISRGNEQFF. The DNA of the CDR3 is TGCGCCAGCAGCAATCCCCTCATCTCGAGGGGGAATGAGCAGTTCTTC.

The chain is built from TRBV4-3 and TRBJ2-7; a weak D match, TRBD2 (5 bases). V lost 0 bases, J lost 5 bases, and 11 bases lay in between. The CDR3 spans 14 residues. The V gene's germline CDR1 is LGHNA and CDR2 YSLEER. In nucleotides, the CDR3 is TGCGCCAGCAGCCAAGACGCGGGCCCCGACGAGCAGTACTTC. It encodes CASSQDAGPDEQYF.

This chain uses TRBV6-1 with TRBJ1-4; D perhaps matches TRBD1 (5 bases). Between the trimmed V and J ends, which lost 2 bases and 4 bases, there was a span of 8 bases. The germline V gene encodes CDR1 MNHNS and CDR2 SASEGT. CDR3 length equals 14 residues. CDR3 DNA: TGTGCCAGCAGTGAACGGGGGTTTAATGAAAAACTGTTTTTT. Translated, it gives CASSERGFNEKLFF.

CDR3: CASSFGALREQYF. The DNA for the CDR3 is TGTGCCAGCAGTTTTGGGGCCCTACGCGAGCAGTACTTC. The chain is built from TRBV28 and TRBJ2-7; TRBD1 is a possible D gene (5 bases). The CDR3 sequence is 13 residues long. Germline CDR1 is MDHEN and CDR2 is SYDVKM. Trimming removed 3 bases at V and 6 bases at J, with 12 bases between.